These T cell receptor beta chains were read from a single sample in a study of blood T cell repertoires in COVID-19. Method: immunoSEQ multiplex PCR; TCRdb's copy keeps in-frame clones and lacks some. The sample contains some 160,000 clones, approximately 84% of which appear only once. Sequences were obtained from peripheral blood. Receptors originate from a man aged 65-85 years with active or convalescent COVID-19. Both conserved end residues are part of each CDR3. D genes are given only for firm matches. Clone size is given for some rows only: seen once, a few or many times, or a class if the clone is expanded.

TRBD1 15 TRBJ2-7 once TRBV18 CASSPDRVFMDEQYF TGTGCCAGCTCACCTGACAGGGTTTTTATGGACGAGCAGTACTTC
TRBD1 14 TRBJ2-7 once TRBV7-2 CASSLRRQGLEQYF TGTGCCAGCAGCTTAAGGAGACAGGGGCTCGAGCAGTACTTC
TRBD1 14 TRBJ1-6 NA TRBV10-2 CASTRTGEDSPLHF TGCGCCAGCACCAGGACAGGGGAAGATTCACCCCTCCACTTT
TRBD2 16 TRBJ2-1 NA TRBV7-3 CASSYVPAGEGNEQFF TGTGCCAGCAGCTATGTGCCAGCGGGAGAGGGCAATGAGCAGTTCTTC
NA 15 TRBJ1-5 NA TRBV7-2 CASSLEVTDNQPQHF TGTGCCAGCAGCTTAGAGGTGACAGACAATCAGCCCCAGCATTTT
NA 13 TRBJ1-1 few TRBV18 CASSLGGDTEAFF TGTGCCAGCTCACTGGGGGGGGACACTGAAGCTTTCTTT
NA 12 TRBJ1-3 NA TRBV12-5 CASGFGVDTIYF TGTGCTAGTGGTTTTGGTGTAGACACCATATATTTT
NA 10 TRBJ1-1 NA TRBV20-1 CSAWAPEAFF TGCAGTGCTTGGGCGCCTGAAGCTTTCTTT
TRBD1 15 TRBJ1-1 NA TRBV11-2 CASSSRDRGNTEAFF TGTGCCAGCAGCTCCCGGGACAGGGGGAACACTGAAGCTTTCTTT
NA 15 TRBJ1-4 NA TRBV11-2 CASSPRGSVVEKLFF TGTGCCAGCAGCCCACGGGGATCCGTTGTCGAAAAACTGTTTTTT
NA 15 TRBJ2-7 NA TRBV6-1 CASSELGAGRYEQYF TGTGCCAGCAGTGAACTAGGGGCAGGGAGGTACGAGCAGTACTTC
NA 15 TRBJ1-5 few TRBV11-2 CASSFQGFSNQPQHF TGTGCCAGCAGCTTCCAGGGGTTTAGCAATCAGCCCCAGCATTTT
NA 15 TRBJ1-3 NA TRBV19 CASSPIVGSGNTIYF TGTGCCAGTAGTCCTATCGTCGGGTCCGGAAACACCATATATTTT
NA 14 TRBJ1-5 NA TRBV19 CASSTDRYNQPQHF TGTGCCAGTAGTACTGACAGATACAATCAGCCCCAGCATTTT
TRBD1 13 TRBJ1-4 once TRBV29-1 CSVAVTGGEKLFF TGCAGCGTTGCTGTGACAGGGGGCGAAAAACTGTTTTTT
NA 12 TRBJ2-5 NA TRBV6-5 CASKKGAETQYF TGTGCCAGCAAGAAGGGAGCGGAGACCCAGTACTTC
NA 14 TRBJ1-1 once TRBV19 CASNLGAANTEAFF TGTGCCAGTAACTTGGGGGCCGCGAACACTGAAGCTTTCTTT
NA 18 TRBJ2-6 once TRBV4-3 CASSQAAQGGKGANVLTF TGCGCCAGCAGCCAAGCCGCACAGGGGGGGAAAGGGGCCAACGTCCTGACTTTC
TRBD1 15 TRBJ1-2 NA TRBV6-2/TRBV6-3 CASSYPRDRVRGYTF TGTGCCAGCAGTTACCCCCGGGACAGGGTTAGAGGCTACACCTTC
NA 11 TRBJ1-1 NA TRBV19 CASSQNTEAFF TGTGCCAGTAGCCAGAACACTGAAGCTTTCTTT
TRBD1 17 TRBJ1-5 NA TRBV7-8 CASSGGTGADSNQPQHF TGTGCCAGCAGCGGAGGGACAGGGGCCGATAGCAATCAGCCCCAGCATTTT
TRBD1 15 TRBJ1-3 NA TRBV7-9 CASSLEGRGRNTIYF TGTGCCAGCAGCTTAGAGGGCAGGGGGAGAAACACCATATATTTT
NA 15 TRBJ2-5 NA TRBV5-1 CASSLVGALQETQYF TGCGCCAGCAGCTTGGTCGGAGCCCTCCAAGAGACCCAGTACTTC
TRBD2 13 TRBJ2-4 NA TRBV29-1 CSANGVSGIIQYF TGCAGCGCCAATGGGGTTAGCGGGATCATTCAGTACTTC
TRBD2 17 TRBJ2-7 NA TRBV7-2 CASSLGSIREGFYEQYF TGTGCCAGCAGCTTAGGATCGATCCGGGAGGGTTTCTACGAGCAGTACTTC
TRBD2 16 TRBJ2-2 NA TRBV7-2 CASSSPAGVFTGELFF TGTGCCAGCAGTAGCCCTGCGGGAGTTTTCACCGGGGAGCTGTTTTTT
TRBD2 15 TRBJ2-1 NA TRBV19 CASAPGTSGRHEQFF TGTGCCAGCGCCCCCGGGACTAGCGGGAGGCATGAGCAGTTCTTC
NA 14 TRBJ1-1 few TRBV30 CAWSGHASGTEAFF TGTGCCTGGAGCGGACACGCGTCGGGCACTGAAGCTTTCTTT
NA 14 TRBJ2-5 NA TRBV18 CASSPGKLQETQYF TGTGCCAGCTCACCGGGCAAGCTCCAAGAGACCCAGTACTTC
NA 11 TRBJ1-1 NA TRBV12-3/TRBV12-4 CASSFSTEAFF TGTGCCAGCAGTTTTAGCACTGAAGCTTTCTTT
NA 16 TRBJ1-6 few TRBV25-1 CASSEWEGAYNSPLHF TGTGCCAGCAGTGAATGGGAGGGGGCCTATAATTCACCCCTCCACTTT
TRBD1 14 TRBJ1-5 NA TRBV6-5 CASVLTGGNQPQHF TGTGCCAGCGTTTTGACAGGGGGCAATCAGCCCCAGCATTTT
NA 16 TRBJ1-3 NA TRBV7-6 CASSYKTGAFGNTIYF TGTGCCAGCAGCTATAAGACAGGCGCTTTCGGAAACACCATATATTTT
TRBD1 15 TRBJ1-1 few TRBV3-1/TRBV3-2 CASSQVRQGFTEAFF TGTGCCAGCAGCCAAGTCCGACAGGGCTTCACTGAAGCTTTCTTT
TRBD1 14 TRBJ1-2 NA TRBV5-1 CASSPGDRNYGYTF TGCGCCAGCAGCCCCGGGGACAGGAACTATGGCTACACCTTC
TRBD1 14 TRBJ1-4 NA TRBV5-1 CASSRGRTNEKLFF TGCGCCAGCAGCAGGGGGCGAACTAATGAAAAACTGTTTTTT
NA 15 TRBJ2-1 NA TRBV7-2 CASSRGSGSYNEQFF TGTGCCAGCAGCAGGGGTAGCGGCTCCTACAATGAGCAGTTCTTC
NA 16 TRBJ2-7 NA TRBV20-1 CSASTGNREGRYEQYF TGCAGTGCTAGTACGGGTAACAGGGAGGGGAGGTACGAGCAGTACTTC
TRBD2 14 TRBJ2-7 NA TRBV27 CASSRLAGAYEQYF TGTGCCAGCAGTAGACTAGCGGGAGCCTACGAGCAGTACTTC
TRBD1 13 TRBJ1-1 NA TRBV10-3 CAISAQGGTEAFF TGTGCCATCAGTGCTCAGGGGGGCACTGAAGCTTTCTTT
NA 13 TRBJ2-7 NA TRBV7-8 CASSLLSGAEQYF TGTGCCAGCAGCCTACTGAGTGGAGCCGAGCAGTACTTC